This T cell receptor (beta chain) comes out of a study of CD8 T cells in Susac syndrome. A remark on this clonotype: The antigen is not known.

The V gene lost 3 bases and the J gene lost 4 bases, with 15 bases spanning the gap. Germline CDR1 and CDR2: SGDLS and YYNGEE. The CDR3 sequence is 15 residues long. Findings of the study overall: The study found that Susac CD8+ clonal expansion peaked in TEMRA cells and active patients.

Random hexamers were used to reverse transcribe an amount of roughly 0.45 to 1 ug RNA. Multiplex immunoSEQ PCR targeted 54 Vbeta and 13 Jbeta TCR beta segments. A single record per CDR3 protein comes from TCRdb applying MiXCR to the immunoSEQ multiplex PCR reads. Among 70,000 to 85,000 distinct CDR3 sequences listed, roughly 96% were seen once. In blood CD8+ and CD4+ T cells, TCR beta underwent sequencing. TEMRA cells were FACS-enriched, and CD8+ and CD4+ T cells were isolated negatively. Source material: CD8+ T cells from PBMCs. The sequence was obtained from a human donor with Susac syndrome. The rearrangement joins TRBV9 to TRBJ2-3; D perhaps matches TRBD2 (6 bases). The CDR3 DNA is TGTGCCAGCAGCGGTCACGAACTAGCCCCAGATACGCAGTATTTT. Amino acids: CASSGHELAPDTQYF.